Detailed here is one TCR beta chain. Antigen: not known. Each CDR3 protein is one row after TCRdb ran MiXCR on the reads. This table holds under 850,000 distinct CDR3 sequences, about a third found once. The entry originates in a study of T cell repertoires in cytomegalovirus infection. Study-wide results and caveats: CMV-specific TCR beta clonotypes restricted by HLA-C dominated the ex vivo response.

The germline V and J ends were trimmed by 2 bases and 4 bases, with 7 bases remaining between them. The CDR3 consists of 12 residues. Germline-derived CDR1 and CDR2 are GTSNPN and SVGIG (reference sequence). Input material: PBMCs. The receptor was isolated from a human donor in good health (CMV status not recorded). Some clones in this sample may be carry-over from other donors' samples. J is TRBJ2-3 and V is TRBV30; no clear D gene. The CDR3 DNA reads as TGTGCCTGGAGTAAACGGGCAGATACGCAGTATTTT. Its translation is CAWSKRADTQYF.